The rows below give T cell receptor beta chains drawn from one sample of a study of blood T cell repertoires in COVID-19. TCRdb's copy holds only in-frame clones and misses some; the assay was immunoSEQ multiplex PCR. The sample yields around 300,000 clones, more than 70% seen once. Sequencing was done on a sample of PBMCs or T cells enriched from blood (not recorded which). The source of these receptors is a woman aged 30 to 39 who had recovered from COVID-19. Both conserved end residues are part of each CDR3. D genes are given only for firm matches. Only part of the rows carry a size: once, few, many, or a class if the clone is expanded.

J	D	size	V	CDR3	DNA
TRBJ1-1	NA	NA	TRBV6-2/TRBV6-3	CASSYSGAGLNTEAFF	TGTGCCAGCAGTTACTCTGGGGCAGGACTGAACACTGAAGCTTTCTTT
TRBJ1-4	NA	NA	TRBV2	CASSPQGRIGEKLFF	TGTGCCAGCAGTCCCCAGGGGAGAATTGGCGAAAAACTGTTTTTT
TRBJ2-1	NA	NA	TRBV16	CASSQSPTGYNEQFF	TGTGCCAGCAGCCAATCCCCCACAGGTTACAATGAGCAGTTCTTC
TRBJ2-7	NA	NA	TRBV21-1	CASSKRGQGPNEQYF	TGTGCCAGCAGCAAGAGGGGCCAGGGGCCAAACGAGCAGTACTTC
TRBJ1-2	NA	NA	TRBV10-3	CAITLGGSGYTF	TGTGCCATCACCCTAGGGGGAAGTGGCTACACCTTC
TRBJ2-5	TRBD1	NA	TRBV2	CASTGTGEQETQYF	TGTGCCAGCACAGGGACAGGGGAACAAGAGACCCAGTACTTC
TRBJ2-5	NA	NA	TRBV2	CASSVTGWYETQYF	TGTGCCAGCAGTGTAACAGGGTGGTATGAGACCCAGTACTTC
TRBJ2-7	NA	NA	TRBV11-2	CASSYSYEQYF	TGTGCCAGCAGCTATTCTTACGAGCAGTACTTC
TRBJ2-3	TRBD2	few	TRBV4-2	CASSQGVAGRGDTQYF	TGTGCCAGCAGCCAAGGCGTAGCGGGGAGAGGGGATACGCAGTATTTT
TRBJ2-1	NA	NA	TRBV6-1	CASSGLGAGPYNEQFF	TGTGCCAGCAGTGGGCTCGGAGCGGGCCCCTACAATGAGCAGTTCTTC
TRBJ1-5	NA	NA	TRBV6-1	CASSEADGGNQPQHF	TGTGCCAGCAGTGAAGCCGACGGGGGCAATCAGCCCCAGCATTTT
TRBJ2-5	NA	NA	TRBV5-1	CASSLALDPQETQYF	TGCGCCAGCAGCTTGGCGCTAGACCCTCAAGAGACCCAGTACTTC
TRBJ1-2	NA	NA	TRBV3-1/TRBV3-2	CASSHLDSPTAYGYTF	TGTGCCAGCAGCCATCTGGACAGCCCGACAGCCTATGGCTACACCTTC
TRBJ2-3	NA	NA	TRBV11-3	CASSLTVLDTQYF	TGTGCCAGCAGCTTAACAGTTTTAGATACGCAGTATTTT
TRBJ1-2	NA	NA	TRBV19	CASSMSHSNYGYTF	TGTGCCAGTAGTATGTCCCACAGCAACTATGGCTACACCTTC
TRBJ1-2	TRBD1	NA	TRBV7-2	CASSLGQGIYGYTF	TGTGCCAGCAGCTTGGGACAGGGCATCTATGGCTACACCTTC
TRBJ1-2	NA	NA	TRBV6-5	CASSRTTGYGYTF	TGTGCCAGCAGCCGTACTACAGGGTATGGCTACACCTTC
TRBJ1-2	NA	NA	TRBV19	CASSILDGGAEEYGYTF	TGTGCCAGTAGTATCCTCGATGGAGGGGCTGAGGAGTATGGCTACACCTTC
TRBJ1-5	TRBD1	NA	TRBV4-3	CASSLRGTNQPQHF	TGCGCCAGCAGCCTCAGGGGGACCAATCAGCCCCAGCATTTT
TRBJ2-3	NA	NA	TRBV5-1	CASSLEFFPGGTDTQYF	TGCGCCAGCAGCTTGGAATTCTTTCCGGGGGGCACAGATACGCAGTATTTT
TRBJ2-3	TRBD1	NA	TRBV15	CATSRTLTTGASTDTQYF	TGTGCCACCAGCAGAACACTTACGACAGGGGCCAGCACAGATACGCAGTATTTT
TRBJ2-7	NA	NA	TRBV27	CASSSGPSYEQYF	TGTGCCAGCAGTTCAGGGCCCTCCTACGAGCAGTACTTC
TRBJ2-7	NA	NA	TRBV19	CASSFRGNEQYF	TGTGCCAGCAGCTTTCGGGGGAACGAGCAGTACTTC
TRBJ2-7	TRBD2	once	TRBV7-2	CASRKTSGGLEQYF	TGTGCCAGCAGAAAGACTAGCGGGGGGCTCGAGCAGTACTTC
TRBJ1-2	TRBD1	NA	TRBV6-5	CASSYDRGTYGYTF	TGTGCCAGCAGTTACGACAGGGGAACCTATGGCTACACCTTC
TRBJ1-3	NA	few	TRBV6-6	CASSLRGSGNTIYF	TGTGCCAGCAGCCTCCGGGGATCTGGAAACACCATATATTTT
TRBJ2-5	NA	NA	TRBV9	CASSRLGGAQETQYF	TGTGCCAGCAGCCGCCTTGGAGGGGCCCAAGAGACCCAGTACTTC